The sequence of this T cell receptor (beta chain) was determined in a study of cytomegalovirus exposure and HLA in healthy donors. Primers for the PCR totalled 60 Vbeta and 13 Jbeta. Produced via immunoSEQ multiplex PCR; TCRdb's table is partial and in-frame only. This sample has about 160,000 clones, with around 80% found just once. Germline V gene data show CDR1 as GTSNPN and CDR2 as SVGIG (reference sequence). The CDR3 contains 14 residues. With regard to this clone: At one of its ends the junction is not consistent with the germline gene, which may arise from a read error.

Sequencing input: PBMCs. This TCR was recovered from a man aged 40-49 years in good health and CMV-seronegative. The rearrangement uses TRBV30 and TRBJ1-2, with a tentative D call TRBD1 (5 bases). The CDR3 spells CAWSVSRVNYGHTF. The CDR3 coding sequence is TGTGCCTGGAGTGTAAGCAGGGTAAACTATGGCCACACCTTC.